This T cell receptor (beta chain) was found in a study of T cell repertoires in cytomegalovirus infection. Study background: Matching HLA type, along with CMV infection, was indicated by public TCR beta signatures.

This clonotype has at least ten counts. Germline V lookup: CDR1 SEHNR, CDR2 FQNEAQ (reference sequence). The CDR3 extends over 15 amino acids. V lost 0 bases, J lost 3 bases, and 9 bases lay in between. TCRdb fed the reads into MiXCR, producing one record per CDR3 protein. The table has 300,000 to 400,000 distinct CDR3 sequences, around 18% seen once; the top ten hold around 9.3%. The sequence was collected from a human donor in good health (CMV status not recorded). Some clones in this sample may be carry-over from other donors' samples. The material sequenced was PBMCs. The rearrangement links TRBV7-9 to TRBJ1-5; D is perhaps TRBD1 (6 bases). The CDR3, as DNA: TGTGCCAGCAGCTTAGCGGGGACAACCAATCAGCCCCAGCATTTT. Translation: CASSLAGTTNQPQHF.